The 11 T cell receptor beta chains presented below share a single source sample, sequenced in a study of blood T cell repertoires in COVID-19. Assay: immunoSEQ multiplex PCR; the TCRdb copy retains only in-frame clones and omits some. The profile shows about 300,000 clones, around four fifths of them singletons. Sequences were obtained from peripheral blood. These receptors were taken from a woman aged 45-65 years with acute or convalescent COVID-19.

This sequence joins TRBV5-4 and TRBJ1-6; TRBD1 is a possible D gene (6 bases). Deletions cut 0 bases from V and 4 bases from J, with 11 bases between. The CDR3 is made up of 16 amino acids. CDR1 is SGHNT, CDR2 YYREEE, per germline (reference sequence). CDR3 sequence: CASSLAGQIYNSPLHF. CDR3 bases: TGTGCCAGCAGCTTGGCGGGACAAATATATAATTCACCCCTCCACTTT.

V and J are TRBV4-1 and TRBJ1-2, with a weak D call TRBD1 (6 bases). V lost 4 bases and J lost 7, with 16 bases in between. The germline CDR1 and CDR2 sequences are MGHRA and YSYEKL. This CDR3 has 14 amino acids. The CDR3 coding sequence is TGCGCCAGCAGCCGGGGCGGGGGCGTGGTTGGCTACACCTTC. It codes for CASSRGGGVVGYTF.

The rearrangement joins TRBV6-1 to TRBJ1-5; D ambiguous. The CDR3 spans 16 residues. Looked up from germline, CDR1 is MNHNS and CDR2 is SASEGT. Between the trimmed V and J ends, which lost 2 bases and 0 bases, there was a span of 11 bases. The DNA of the CDR3 is TGTGCCAGCAGTGAATATGGGCCGGATAGCAATCAGCCCCAGCATTTT. Protein product: CASSEYGPDSNQPQHF.

V usage is TRBV24-1 and J usage is TRBJ2-3; no clear D gene. This CDR3 is 15 amino acids long. The V end lost 6 bases, the J end lost 1 base, and 13 bases lay between the germline ends. CDR1 and CDR2 from the germline V gene are KGHDR and SFDVKD. The CDR3 DNA reads TGTGCCACCAGTTCCGTTTCTGAGGGCACAGATACGCAGTATTTT. Translation: CATSSVSEGTDTQYF.

This chain joins TRBV19 and TRBJ2-5, with 8 nucleotides matching TRBD2. The CDR3 extends over 16 amino acids. Germline V gene data show CDR1 as LNHDA and CDR2 as SQIVND (reference sequence). Losses at the gene ends were 0 bases for V and 1 base for J; bases not matched to a gene: 4. CDR3 loop: CASSIDKAGGQETQYF. For the CDR3, the DNA is TGTGCCAGTAGTATAGATAAGGCGGGGGGCCAAGAGACCCAGTACTTC.

This chain connects TRBV19 to TRBJ2-5; D uncertain. Between the trimmed V and J ends, which lost 5 bases and 0 bases, there was a span of 4 bases. The CDR3 length is 12 residues. CDR1 LNHDA and CDR2 SQIVND come from the germline V gene (reference sequence). In nucleotides, the CDR3 is TGTGCCAGTAGTTTTAACCAAGAGACCCAGTACTTC. Translated, it gives CASSFNQETQYF.

The J gene is TRBJ2-5, the V gene TRBV29-1; TRBD2 is a possible D gene (5 bases). The CDR3 consists of 13 residues. With 4 bases removed from V and 5 bases from J, the gap between germline ends came to 14 bases. CDR1 is SQVTM and CDR2 is ANQGSEA in the germline V gene. This CDR3 reads CSVVKAIAETQYF. The CDR3 DNA reads TGCAGCGTTGTAAAGGCAATAGCGGAGACCCAGTACTTC.

The rearrangement links TRBV7-9 to TRBJ1-2, with D unclear. The germline V and J ends were trimmed by 3 bases and 5 bases, with 4 bases remaining between them. Germline CDR1 is SEHNR and CDR2 is FQNEAQ (reference sequence). The CDR3 has 11 residues. This CDR3 is CASSFEYGYTF. The DNA for the CDR3 is TGTGCCAGCAGCTTCGAGTATGGCTACACCTTC.

The chain carries TRBV27 and TRBJ1-3, with 10 nucleotides matching TRBD1. V trimming: 6 bases; J trimming: 4 bases; junction bases outside the gene matches: 3. Germline V CDR1 and CDR2: MNHEY, SMNVEV (reference sequence). The CDR3 runs 14 residues. The CDR3: CASRDRGSGNTIYF. CDR3 coding DNA: TGTGCCAGCAGGGACAGGGGGTCAGGAAACACCATATATTTT.

The chain links TRBV24-1 to TRBJ2-1, with 12 nucleotides matching TRBD2. V gave up 5 bases and J gave up 4 bases; unmatched junction bases: 8. This CDR3 is built from 17 residues. CDR1 and CDR2 (germline): KGHDR, SFDVKD. The CDR3 DNA follows: TGTGCCACCAGTGTCAATAGAGGGACTAGCGGGTACAATGAGCAGTTCTTC. As protein: CATSVNRGTSGYNEQFF.

The rearrangement uses TRBV5-4 and TRBJ1-1; 9 positions match TRBD1. The V segment lost 4 bases and the J segment 8 bases; nucleotides outside the gene matches: 6. Germline V lookup: CDR1 SGHNT, CDR2 YYREEE (reference sequence). The CDR3 runs to 13 residues. CDR3 DNA sequence: TGTGCCAGCAGCATACCCGGGACAGGGGAAGCTTTCTTT. It specifies CASSIPGTGEAFF.